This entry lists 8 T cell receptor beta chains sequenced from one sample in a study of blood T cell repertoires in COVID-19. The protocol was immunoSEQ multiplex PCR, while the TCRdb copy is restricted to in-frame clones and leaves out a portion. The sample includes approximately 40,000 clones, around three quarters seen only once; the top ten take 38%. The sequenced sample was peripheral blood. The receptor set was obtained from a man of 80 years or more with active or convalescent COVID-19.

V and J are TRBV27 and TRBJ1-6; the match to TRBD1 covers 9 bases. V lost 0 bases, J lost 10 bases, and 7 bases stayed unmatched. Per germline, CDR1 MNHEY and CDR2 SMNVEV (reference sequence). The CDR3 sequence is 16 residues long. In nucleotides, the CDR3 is TGTGCCAGCAGTTTATCCCCGGGACAGGGAGGATCACCCCTCCACTTT. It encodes CASSLSPGQGGSPLHF.

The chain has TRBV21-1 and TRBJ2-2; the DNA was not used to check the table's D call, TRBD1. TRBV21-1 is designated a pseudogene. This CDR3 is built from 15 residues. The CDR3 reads CASSKGGQLTGELFF. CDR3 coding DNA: TGTGCCAGCAGCAAAGGAGGACAACTGACCGGGGAGCTGTTTTTT.

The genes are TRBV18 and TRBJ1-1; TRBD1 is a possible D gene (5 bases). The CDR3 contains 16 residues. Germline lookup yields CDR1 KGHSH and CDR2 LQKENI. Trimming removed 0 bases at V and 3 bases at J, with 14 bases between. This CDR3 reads CASSPPVTPRDTEAFF. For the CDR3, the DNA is TGTGCCAGCTCACCACCCGTAACCCCCAGGGACACTGAAGCTTTCTTT.

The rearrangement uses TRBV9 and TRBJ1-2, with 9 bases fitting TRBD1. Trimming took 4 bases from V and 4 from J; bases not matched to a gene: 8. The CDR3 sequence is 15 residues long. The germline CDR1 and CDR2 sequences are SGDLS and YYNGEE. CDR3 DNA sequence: TGTGCCAGCAGCTTCCGGACAGGGGAGAGCTATGGCTACACCTTC. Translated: CASSFRTGESYGYTF. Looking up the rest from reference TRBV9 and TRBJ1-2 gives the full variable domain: DSGVTQTPKHLITATGQRVTLRCSPRSGDLSVYWYQQSLDQGLQFLIQYYNGEERAKGNILERFSAQQFPDLHSELNLSSLELGDSALYFCASSFRTGESYGYTFGSGTRLTVV.

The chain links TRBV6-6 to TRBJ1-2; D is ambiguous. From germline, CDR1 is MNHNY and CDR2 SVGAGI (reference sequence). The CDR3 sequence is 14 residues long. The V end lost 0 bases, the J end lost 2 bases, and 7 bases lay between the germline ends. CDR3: CASSYSESNYGYTF. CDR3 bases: TGTGCCAGCAGTTACTCGGAGAGCAACTATGGCTACACCTTC.

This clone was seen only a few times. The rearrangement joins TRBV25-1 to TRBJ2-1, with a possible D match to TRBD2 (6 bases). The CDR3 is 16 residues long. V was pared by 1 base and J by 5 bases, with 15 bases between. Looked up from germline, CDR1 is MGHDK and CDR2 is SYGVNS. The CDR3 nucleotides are TGTGCCAGCAGTGAATTTATCGGGAGTGGGAACAATGAGCAGTTCTTC. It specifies CASSEFIGSGNNEQFF.

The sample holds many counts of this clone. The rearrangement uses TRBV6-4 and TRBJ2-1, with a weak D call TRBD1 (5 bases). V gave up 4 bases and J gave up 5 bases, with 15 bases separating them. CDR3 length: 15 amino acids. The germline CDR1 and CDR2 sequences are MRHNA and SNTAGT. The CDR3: CASSVGITGNNEQFF. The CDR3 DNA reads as TGTGCCAGCAGTGTTGGTATTACAGGAAACAATGAGCAGTTCTTC.

The CDR3 protein is CASSLGTGLNTGELFF. In DNA, the CDR3 is TGTGCCAGCTCGCTGGGGACAGGGCTAAACACCGGGGAGCTGTTTTTT. The rearrangement uses TRBV18 and TRBJ2-2, with 9 nucleotides matching TRBD1. Germline values: CDR1 KGHSH, CDR2 LQKENI. The CDR3 runs to 16 residues. The ends lost 6 bases at V and 2 bases at J; junction bases unmatched: 7.